These 16 T cell receptor beta chains were sequenced from one sample in a study of cytomegalovirus exposure and HLA in healthy donors. Profiling relied on immunoSEQ multiplex PCR, and the TCRdb table lists in-frame clones only, not all of them. This table holds roughly 120,000 clones, roughly 84% found once. Sequenced input: PBMCs. Receptors originate from a woman in her twenties or thirties in good health and CMV-seronegative.

This rearrangement joins TRBV30 to TRBJ1-5, with 9 bases identical to TRBD1. The CDR3 is 13 amino acids. CDR1 and CDR2 from the germline V gene are GTSNPN and SVGIG (reference sequence). With 5 bases clipped from V and 5 bases from J, the junction kept 4 bases outside the gene matches. The CDR3 is CAWSGQGDQPQHF. Here the CDR3 DNA reads TGTGCCTGGTCGGGACAGGGTGATCAGCCCCAGCATTTT.

The chain has TRBV2 and TRBJ1-5; TRBD1 matches 9 bases. The CDR3 loop spans 14 amino acids. CDR1 and CDR2 from the germline V gene are SNHLY and FYNNEI. Trimming removed 8 bases from V and 2 bases from J; junction bases left unmatched: 4. CDR3 DNA: TGTGCCAGCGCGGGACAGGGAGGCAATCAGCCCCAGCATTTT. Its protein is CASAGQGGNQPQHF.

The CDR3 DNA reads as TGTGCCAGCAGCCAGGGACAGGGAAATGAAAAACTGTTTTTT. It specifies CASSQGQGNEKLFF. This chain links TRBV27 with TRBJ1-4, with 9 bases aligning to TRBD1. The germline CDR1 and CDR2 sequences are MNHEY and SMNVEV (reference sequence). The J segment lost 5 bases and the V segment lost 6 bases, leaving 4 bases of the junction unmatched. The CDR3 runs to 14 residues.

This rearrangement joins TRBV7-7 to TRBJ2-2; D may be TRBD2 (5 bases). In germline, CDR1 is SSHAT, CDR2 FNYEAQ (reference sequence). This CDR3 is built from 14 residues. The V gene lost 5 bases and the J gene lost 4 bases, with 11 bases spanning the gap. CDR3: CASSQDFSTGELFF. CDR3 sequence (DNA): TGTGCCAGCAGCCAGGACTTTTCCACCGGGGAGCTGTTTTTT.

This clone appeared a single time. The V call is TRBV4-2, the J call TRBJ2-7, with 8 bases aligning to TRBD2. This CDR3 is built from 12 residues. With 8 bases clipped from V and 3 bases from J, the junction kept 3 bases outside the gene matches. Germline CDR1 and CDR2: LGHNA and YNFKEQ. The CDR3 loop reads CASSGGIYEQYF. CDR3 sequence (DNA): TGTGCCAGCTCGGGGGGGATCTACGAGCAGTACTTC.

V is TRBV5-1 and J is TRBJ1-1; D is possibly TRBD1 (6 bases). The CDR3 covers 14 residues. V was trimmed by 3 bases and J by 4 bases, leaving 13 bases between them. Germline-derived CDR1 and CDR2 are SGHRS and YFSETQ. CDR3 nucleotides: TGCGCCAGCAGCTCGAAGGGGGGGACCACTGAAGCTTTCTTT. Its translation is CASSSKGGTTEAFF.

The chain employs TRBV19 and TRBJ2-2; 10 bases match TRBD2. Germline CDR1 is LNHDA and CDR2 is SQIVND (reference sequence). V was clipped by 7 bases and J by 4 bases; unmatched bases: 15. The CDR3 runs 18 residues. This CDR3 reads CASTMTSPGLASTGELFF. Written as DNA, the CDR3 is TGTGCCAGTACCATGACTTCACCGGGACTAGCGAGCACCGGGGAGCTGTTTTTT.

The chain uses TRBV19 and TRBJ2-7, with D possibly being TRBD2 (6 bases). V lost 0 bases and J lost 3, with 12 bases in between. The CDR3 contains 15 residues. Germline assignment: CDR1 LNHDA and CDR2 SQIVND (reference sequence). The DNA of the CDR3 is TGTGCCAGTAGTATAGAAGCGGGTCCCGACTACGAGCAGTACTTC. It yields the protein CASSIEAGPDYEQYF.

J is TRBJ2-5 and V is TRBV7-9; 13 bases are shared with TRBD2. The CDR3 totals 17 residues. CDR1 is SEHNR, CDR2 FQNEAQ, per germline (reference sequence). The V and J ends lost 4 bases and 4 bases, in that order; junction bases with no gene match: 9. CDR3 sequence (DNA): TGTGCCAGCAGCTATTATCCGGGACTAGCGGGGTCAGAGACCCAGTACTTC. It specifies CASSYYPGLAGSETQYF.

CDR3 in DNA: TGTGCCAGCAGCTTACTGAGTCCAGGCTACTATGGCTACACCTTC. Protein: CASSLLSPGYYGYTF. The chain uses TRBV7-2 and TRBJ1-2; D is unresolved. The V end lost 2 bases, the J end lost 3 bases, and 13 bases lay between the germline ends. The germline gives CDR1 SGHTA, CDR2 FQGNSA. The CDR3 covers 15 residues.

This clone has at least ten counts. The gene calls are TRBV6-1 and TRBJ2-1; 9 nucleotides align to TRBD1. V shed 8 bases and J 5 bases; nucleotides not matched to a gene: 10. CDR1 and CDR2 from the germline V gene are MNHNS and SASEGT. The CDR3 is 15 residues long. The CDR3 DNA reads as TGTGCCAGCGGACTTCCGGGACAGGGCAACAATGAGCAGTTCTTC. It yields the protein CASGLPGQGNNEQFF.

This clone was detected only a few times. This chain connects TRBV2 to TRBJ1-2, with a possible D match to TRBD1 (6 bases). The germline gives CDR1 SNHLY, CDR2 FYNNEI. V was shortened by 6 bases and J by 2 bases, with 10 bases between the two germline ends. CDR3 length: 13 amino acids. CDR3 sequence (DNA): TGTGCCAGCAGGGGTGGGACAAACTATGGCTACACCTTC. Its protein is CASRGGTNYGYTF.

In this sample, this clone turned up once. For the CDR3, the DNA is TGTGCCAGTAGTTTGGGGACAGGCCTTATGAAGGGCTACACCTTC. Amino acid sequence: CASSLGTGLMKGYTF. V and J are TRBV19 and TRBJ1-2; 8 bases are shared with TRBD1. Germline CDR1 and CDR2: LNHDA and SQIVND (reference sequence). CDR3 size: 15 residues. V lost 5 bases and J lost 8; bases outside the gene matches: 13. Supplemented by reference TRBV19 and TRBJ1-2, the full variable domain reads DGGITQSPKYLFRKEGQNVTLSCEQNLNHDAMYWYRQDPGQGLRLIYYSQIVNDFQKGDIAEGYSVSREKKESFPLTVTSAQKNPTAFYLCASSLGTGLMKGYTFGSGTRLTVV.

The chain is built from TRBV6-1 and TRBJ1-6, with D hard to call. Germline V CDR1 and CDR2: MNHNS, SASEGT. This CDR3 has 12 residues. The V end was cut by 7 bases, the J end by 5 bases, with 6 bases between. The CDR3 sequence: CASKRDNSPLHF. CDR3 sequence (DNA): TGTGCCAGCAAACGGGATAATTCACCCCTCCACTTT.

V is TRBV6-6 and J is TRBJ2-3; 7 nucleotides agree with TRBD1. In germline, CDR1 is MNHNY, CDR2 SVGAGI (reference sequence). The CDR3 loop spans 15 amino acids. Germline trimming cut 2 bases from V and 1 base from J; bases unmatched to any gene: 3. The CDR3 loop reads CASSYQGQGTDTQYF. The CDR3 DNA follows: TGTGCCAGCAGTTACCAAGGACAGGGCACAGATACGCAGTATTTT.

This chain joins TRBV7-3 and TRBJ2-3; 10 bases match TRBD2. This CDR3 is 15 amino acids long. Losses at the gene ends were 5 bases for V and 1 base for J; bases not matched to a gene: 3. CDR1 SGHTA and CDR2 FQGTGA come from the germline V gene. The CDR3 here is CASSESGGGTDTQYF. Here the CDR3 DNA reads TGTGCCAGCAGCGAGAGCGGGGGGGGCACAGATACGCAGTATTTT. Filled out from reference TRBV7-3 and TRBJ2-3, the complete variable domain reads GAGVSQTPSNKVTEKGKYVELRCDPISGHTALYWYRQSLGQGPEFLIYFQGTGAADDSGLPNDRFFAVRPEGSVSTLKIQRTERGDSAVYLCASSESGGGTDTQYFGPGTRLTVL.